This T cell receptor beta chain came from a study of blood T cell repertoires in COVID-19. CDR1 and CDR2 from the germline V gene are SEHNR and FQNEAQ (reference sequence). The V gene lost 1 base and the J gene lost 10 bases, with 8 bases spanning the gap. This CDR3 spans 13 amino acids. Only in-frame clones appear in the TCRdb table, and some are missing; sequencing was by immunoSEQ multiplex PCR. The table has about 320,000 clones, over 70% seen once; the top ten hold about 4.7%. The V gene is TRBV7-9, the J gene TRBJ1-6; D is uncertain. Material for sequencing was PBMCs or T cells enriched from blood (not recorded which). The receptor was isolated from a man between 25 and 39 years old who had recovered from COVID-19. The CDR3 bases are TGTGCCAGCAGCTTAGAGCTAGAATCACCCCTCCACTTT. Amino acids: CASSLELESPLHF.